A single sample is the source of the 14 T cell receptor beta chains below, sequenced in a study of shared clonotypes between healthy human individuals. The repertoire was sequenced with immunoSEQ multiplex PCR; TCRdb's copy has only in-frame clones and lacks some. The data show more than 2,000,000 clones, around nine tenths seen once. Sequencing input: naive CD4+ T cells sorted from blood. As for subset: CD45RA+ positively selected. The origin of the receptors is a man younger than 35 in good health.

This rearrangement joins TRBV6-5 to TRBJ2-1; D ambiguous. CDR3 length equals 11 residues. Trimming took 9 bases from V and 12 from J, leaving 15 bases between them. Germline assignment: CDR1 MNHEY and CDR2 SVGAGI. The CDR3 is CASTNGGMQFF. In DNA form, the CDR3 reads TGTGCCAGTACTAACGGTGGGATGCAGTTCTTC.

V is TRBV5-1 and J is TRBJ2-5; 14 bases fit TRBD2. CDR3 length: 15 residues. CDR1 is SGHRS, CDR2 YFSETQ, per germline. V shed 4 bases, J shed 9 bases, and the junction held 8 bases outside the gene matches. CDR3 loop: CASSPGLAGGLSQYF. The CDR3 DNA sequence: TGCGCCAGCAGCCCTGGACTAGCGGGAGGACTCTCCCAGTACTTC.

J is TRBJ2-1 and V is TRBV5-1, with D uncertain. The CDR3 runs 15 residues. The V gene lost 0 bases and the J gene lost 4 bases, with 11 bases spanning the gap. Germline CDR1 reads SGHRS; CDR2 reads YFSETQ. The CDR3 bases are TGCGCCAGCAGCTTGGCGGCAGGATTATACAATGAGCAGTTCTTC. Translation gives CASSLAAGLYNEQFF. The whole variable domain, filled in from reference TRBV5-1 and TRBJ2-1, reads KAGVTQTPRYLIKTRGQQVTLSCSPISGHRSVSWYQQTPGQGLQFLFEYFSETQRNKGNFPGRFSGRQFSNSRSEMNVSTLELGDSALYLCASSLAAGLYNEQFFGPGTRLTVL.

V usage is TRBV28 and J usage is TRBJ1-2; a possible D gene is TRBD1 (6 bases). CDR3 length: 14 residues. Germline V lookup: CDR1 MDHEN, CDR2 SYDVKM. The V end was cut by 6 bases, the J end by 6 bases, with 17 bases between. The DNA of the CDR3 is TGTGCCAGCAGCCGTACCGACAGGATCCATGGCTACACCTTC. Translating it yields CASSRTDRIHGYTF.

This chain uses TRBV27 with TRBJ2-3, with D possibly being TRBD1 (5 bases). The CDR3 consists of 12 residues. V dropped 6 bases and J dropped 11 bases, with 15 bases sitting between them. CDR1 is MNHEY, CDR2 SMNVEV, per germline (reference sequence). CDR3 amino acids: CASSRLGDRQYF. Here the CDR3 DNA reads TGTGCCAGCAGCCGCCTAGGAGACAGGCAGTATTTT.

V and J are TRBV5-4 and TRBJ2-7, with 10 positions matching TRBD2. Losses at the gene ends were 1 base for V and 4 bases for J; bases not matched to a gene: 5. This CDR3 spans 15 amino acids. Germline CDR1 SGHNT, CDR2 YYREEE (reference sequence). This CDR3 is CASSLSLAGEYEQYF. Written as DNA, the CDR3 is TGTGCCAGCAGCTTGAGCCTAGCGGGGGAATACGAGCAGTACTTC. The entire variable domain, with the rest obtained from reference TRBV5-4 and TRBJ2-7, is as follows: ETGVTQSPTHLIKTRGQQVTLRCSSQSGHNTVSWYQQALGQGPQFIFQYYREEENGRGNFPPRFSGLQFPNYSSELNVNALELDDSALYLCASSLSLAGEYEQYFGPGTRLTVT.

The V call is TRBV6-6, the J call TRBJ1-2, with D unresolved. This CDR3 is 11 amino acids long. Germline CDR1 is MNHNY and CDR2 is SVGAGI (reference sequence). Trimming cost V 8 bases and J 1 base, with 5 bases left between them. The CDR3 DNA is TGTGCCAGCGATCATAACTATGGCTACACCTTC. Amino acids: CASDHNYGYTF.

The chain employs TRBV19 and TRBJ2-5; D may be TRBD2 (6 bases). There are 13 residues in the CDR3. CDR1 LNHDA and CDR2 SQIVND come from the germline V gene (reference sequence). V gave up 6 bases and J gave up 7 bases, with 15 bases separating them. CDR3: CASSRAGLGTQYF. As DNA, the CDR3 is TGTGCCAGTAGCCGGGCGGGGTTAGGGACCCAGTACTTC.

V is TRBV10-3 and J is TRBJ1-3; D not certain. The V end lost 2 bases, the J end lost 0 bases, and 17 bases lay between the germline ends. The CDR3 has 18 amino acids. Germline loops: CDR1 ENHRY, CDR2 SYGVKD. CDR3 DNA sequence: TGTGCCATCAGTGAGGGAGCGAGGAATCCTTTCTCTGGAAACACCATATATTTT. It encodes CAISEGARNPFSGNTIYF.

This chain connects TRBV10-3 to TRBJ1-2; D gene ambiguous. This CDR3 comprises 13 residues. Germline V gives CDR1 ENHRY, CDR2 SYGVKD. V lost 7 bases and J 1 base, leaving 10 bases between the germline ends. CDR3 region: CAITVDVNYGYTF. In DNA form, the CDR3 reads TGTGCCATCACTGTAGACGTTAACTATGGCTACACCTTC.

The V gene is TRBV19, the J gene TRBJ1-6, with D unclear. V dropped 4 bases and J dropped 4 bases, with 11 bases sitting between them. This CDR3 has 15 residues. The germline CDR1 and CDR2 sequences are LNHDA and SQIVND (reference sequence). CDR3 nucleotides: TGTGCCAGTAGTAGAACGGCTGCTTATAATTCACCCCTCCACTTT. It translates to CASSRTAAYNSPLHF.

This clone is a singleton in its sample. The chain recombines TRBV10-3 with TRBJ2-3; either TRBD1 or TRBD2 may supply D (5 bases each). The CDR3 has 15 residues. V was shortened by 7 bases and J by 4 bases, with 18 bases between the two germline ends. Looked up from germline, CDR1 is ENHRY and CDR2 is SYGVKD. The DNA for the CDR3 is TGTGCCATCACCCGGGACCCCCAGGTCCCAGATACGCAGTATTTT. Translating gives CAITRDPQVPDTQYF.

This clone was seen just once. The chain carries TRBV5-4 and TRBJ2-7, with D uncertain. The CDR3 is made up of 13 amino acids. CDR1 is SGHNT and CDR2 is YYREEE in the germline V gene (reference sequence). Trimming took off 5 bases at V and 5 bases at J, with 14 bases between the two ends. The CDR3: CASSSGLRDEQYF. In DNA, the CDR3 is TGTGCCAGCAGTTCCGGGCTTCGGGACGAGCAGTACTTC. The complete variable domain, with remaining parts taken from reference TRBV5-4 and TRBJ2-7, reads ETGVTQSPTHLIKTRGQQVTLRCSSQSGHNTVSWYQQALGQGPQFIFQYYREEENGRGNFPPRFSGLQFPNYSSELNVNALELDDSALYLCASSSGLRDEQYFGPGTRLTVT.

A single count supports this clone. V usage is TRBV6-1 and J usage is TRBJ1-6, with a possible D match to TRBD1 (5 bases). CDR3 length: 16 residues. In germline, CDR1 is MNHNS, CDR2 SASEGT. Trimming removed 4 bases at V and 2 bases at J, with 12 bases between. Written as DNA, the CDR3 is TGTGCCAGCAGTGCGGGGGAGGGGACCTATAATTCACCCCTCCACTTT. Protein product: CASSAGEGTYNSPLHF.